Below are 24 T cell receptor beta chains sequenced from a single sample in a study of blood T cells in healthy people across ages. Combining a sample-barcoded 5' primer with a J-beta primer mix, a second PCR ran for roughly 7 to 11 cycles. TCRdb passed the 5' RACE reads through MiXCR, listing each CDR3 protein once. The table has approximately 1,700,000 distinct CDR3 sequences, approximately 40% seen once. Sequenced material: blood. These receptors came from a human donor in good health.

At least ten counts were recorded for this clonotype. The junction departs from the called germline gene at one end, perhaps through a read error. The chain couples TRBV5-1 to TRBJ2-5, with 8 bases aligning to TRBD2. The CDR3 has 15 amino acids. CDR1 and CDR2 (germline): SGHRS, YFSETQ. DNA of the CDR3: TGTGCCAGCAGCTTAACGGGGACTAGGGAAGAGACCCAGTACTTC. Translation: CASSLTGTREETQYF.

This clonotype was recorded at least ten times. The chain is built from TRBV7-9 and TRBJ2-6; D gene uncertain. This CDR3 contains 13 residues. Trimming took off 9 bases at V and 0 bases at J, with 6 bases between the two ends. The germline V gene encodes CDR1 SEHNR and CDR2 FQNEAQ (reference sequence). In DNA form, the CDR3 reads TGTGCCAGGGGCGACTCTGGGGCCAACGTCCTGACTTTC. As protein: CARGDSGANVLTF. The entire variable domain, with the rest obtained from reference TRBV7-9 and TRBJ2-6, is as follows: DTGVSQNPRHKITKRGQNVTFRCDPISEHNRLYWYRQTLGQGPEFLTYFQNEAQLEKSRLLSDRFSAERPKGSFSTLEIQRTEQGDSAMYLCARGDSGANVLTFGAGSRLTVL.

This clonotype was counted only a few times. V is TRBV2 and J is TRBJ2-5; TRBD2 matches at 7 bases. CDR3 length: 13 amino acids. Losses at the gene ends were 11 bases for V and 2 bases for J; bases not matched to a gene: 8. The V gene's germline CDR1 is SNHLY and CDR2 FYNNEI. CDR3 loop: CAVLRGVQETQYF. CDR3 DNA sequence: TGTGCCGTATTACGGGGGGTACAAGAGACCCAGTACTTC. Looking up the rest from reference TRBV2 and TRBJ2-5 gives the full variable domain: EPEVTQTPSHQVTQMGQEVILRCVPISNHLYFYWYRQILGQKVEFLVSFYNNEISEKSEIFDDQFSVERPDGSNFTLKIRSTKLEDSAMYFCAVLRGVQETQYFGPGTRLLVL.

This rearrangement joins TRBV5-1 to TRBJ1-5; tentative D call: TRBD1 (6 bases). In germline, CDR1 is SGHRS, CDR2 YFSETQ. V was pared by 2 bases and J by 7 bases, with 13 bases between. This CDR3 comprises 14 residues. CDR3: CASSFEGGEQPQHF. CDR3 nucleotide sequence: TGCGCCAGCAGCTTCGAGGGGGGGGAGCAGCCCCAGCATTTT.

This clonotype was found a few times. V gene TRBV5-6 combines with J gene TRBJ2-7, with D possibly being TRBD1 (5 bases). Germline V CDR1 and CDR2: SGHDT, YYEEEE. The CDR3 is 15 amino acids. Trimming took off 2 bases at V and 4 bases at J, with 16 bases between the two ends. CDR3 residues: CASSFYRQITYEQYF. The CDR3 DNA follows: TGTGCCAGCAGCTTCTACAGACAGATTACTTACGAGCAGTACTTC.

This clonotype was seen a few times. The rearrangement joins TRBV9 to TRBJ1-4; tentative D call: TRBD1 (5 bases). Trimming removed 0 bases at V and 7 bases at J, with 13 bases between. Germline V gives CDR1 SGDLS, CDR2 YYNGEE. This CDR3 has 15 residues. CDR3 sequence reads: CASSVAPVGGEKLFF. The DNA for the CDR3 is TGTGCCAGCAGCGTAGCCCCGGTTGGGGGTGAAAAACTGTTTTTT.

This clonotype showed up just a few times. The chain recombines TRBV6-2 or TRBV6-3 with TRBJ2-7, with 8 bases that match TRBD1. Trimming at V came to 0 bases and at J to 1 base, leaving 5 bases not matched to a gene. CDR1 and CDR2 (germline): MNHEY, SVGEGT. The CDR3 is 16 amino acids. CDR3 protein: CASSYSYRTGSYEQYF. CDR3 in DNA: TGTGCCAGCAGTTACTCCTACAGGACAGGGTCCTACGAGCAGTACTTC.

This clonotype turned up a few times. The chain is built from TRBV10-3 and TRBJ2-6, with D possibly TRBD2 on 5 matching bases. The CDR3 contains 18 residues. CDR1 ENHRY and CDR2 SYGVKD come from the germline V gene. V was cut by 4 bases and J by 0 bases, with 16 bases left in between. In DNA, the CDR3 is TGTGCCATCAGTGTCGATCGGGATTCCCTCTCTGGGGCCAACGTCCTGACTTTC. The encoded protein is CAISVDRDSLSGANVLTF.

A few counts support this clonotype. One end of the junction does not line up with germline, which may come from a read error. This chain links TRBV5-1 with TRBJ2-7; unclear D gene. Germline CDR1 and CDR2: SGHRS and YFSETQ. This CDR3 has 11 residues. CDR3 nucleotides: TGTGCCAGCAGCTTAGAGGCGGAGCAGTACTTC. Its translation is CASSLEAEQYF. The full variable domain, its missing parts supplied by reference TRBV5-1 and TRBJ2-7, is KAGVTQTPRYLIKTRGQQVTLSCSPISGHRSVSWYQQTPGQGLQFLFEYFSETQRNKGNFPGRFSGRQFSNSRSEMNVSTLELGDSALYLCASSLEAEQYFGPGTRLTVT.

Turning to this clonotype: At one boundary the junction diverges from the germline segment, which might be a read error. This chain links TRBV6-5 with TRBJ2-7; 12 bases match TRBD1. Germline values: CDR1 MNHEY, CDR2 SVGAGI. The CDR3 runs 15 residues. The CDR3 region is CASSYRGQGAYERYF. CDR3 DNA: TGTGCCAGCAGTTACCGGGGACAGGGGGCCTATGAGCGGTACTTC.

Notes on this clonotype: A clone one base away is much larger, so this may be a read error. This rearrangement joins TRBV29-1 to TRBJ2-1; D not resolved. The CDR3 runs 13 residues. From germline, CDR1 is SQVTM and CDR2 ANQGSEA. CDR3 DNA sequence: TGCGGCGCGCTAGTGGGGACCTACAATGAGCAGTTCTTC. It translates to CGALVGTYNEQFF.

This clonotype has a handful of counts. The chain combines TRBV6-2 or TRBV6-3 with TRBJ2-4, with no clear D. The J call may be in error: the DNA end matches TRBJ2-7 better. The CDR3 consists of 13 residues. From germline, CDR1 is MNHEY and CDR2 SVGEGT. The CDR3 reads CASSYSVLGEQYF. Here the CDR3 DNA reads TGTGCCAGCAGTTACTCGGTCCTTGGCGAGCAGTACTTC.

Concerning this clonotype: At one end, the junction sequence differs from germline, possibly due to a read error. The chain uses TRBV5-1 and TRBJ2-3; 8 nucleotides line up with TRBD1. CDR3 length equals 14 residues. Germline loops: CDR1 SGHRS, CDR2 YFSETQ. CDR3 in amino acids: CASSYGQGTDMQYF. The CDR3 nucleotides read TGCGCCAGCAGCTACGGACAGGGCACAGATATGCAGTATTTT.

V and J are TRBV6-5 and TRBJ2-7; possibly TRBD2 for D (7 bases). The CDR3 sequence is 13 residues long. Deletions cut 7 bases from V and 2 bases from J, with 12 bases between. Germline-derived CDR1 and CDR2 are MNHEY and SVGAGI. The CDR3 DNA sequence: TGTGCCAGCACCAAGGGGGGGACCTACGAGCAGTACTTC. Translating it yields CASTKGGTYEQYF.

This chain connects TRBV6-5 to TRBJ1-2; D is perhaps TRBD1 (5 bases). This CDR3 is built from 15 residues. Trimming stripped 7 bases from V and 4 bases from J, with 19 bases between. Germline loops: CDR1 MNHEY, CDR2 SVGAGI. CDR3 in amino acids: CASKRRQGGFYGYTF. The CDR3 DNA follows: TGTGCCAGCAAAAGGAGGCAGGGAGGATTCTATGGCTACACCTTC.

V gene TRBV10-3 combines with J gene TRBJ2-2, with a possible D match to TRBD2 (5 bases). Trimming removed 7 bases from V and 2 bases from J, with 14 bases in between. Germline V gene data show CDR1 as ENHRY and CDR2 as SYGVKD. The CDR3 runs 15 residues. CDR3 loop: CAIKPSEANTGELFF. In DNA form, the CDR3 reads TGTGCCATCAAGCCCTCGGAGGCAAACACCGGGGAGCTGTTTTTT.

The rearrangement uses TRBV3-1 and TRBJ2-3; 9 positions agree with TRBD2. The trim removed 2 bases at V and 3 bases at J, leaving 6 bases unmatched. The CDR3 is made up of 16 amino acids. CDR1 is LGHDT and CDR2 is YNNKEL in the germline V gene (reference sequence). The CDR3 bases are TGTGCCAGCAGCCAATCTCCCAGCGGGGGGACAGATACGCAGTATTTT. It is translated as CASSQSPSGGTDTQYF.

Ten or more counts support this clonotype. J is TRBJ2-5 and V is TRBV29-1; 8 bases match TRBD2. Germline V CDR1 and CDR2: SQVTM, ANQGSEA. V trimming: 4 bases; J trimming: 6 bases; junction bases outside the gene matches: 7. This CDR3 is 13 amino acids long. This chain's CDR3 is CSVGSGGQKTQYF. In DNA form, the CDR3 reads TGCAGCGTTGGAAGCGGGGGTCAAAAGACCCAGTACTTC.

This clonotype turned up a few times. A much larger clone lies one base from this, so it may be a read error. Here the CDR3 reads CASRIFYQSADTQYF. In DNA form, the CDR3 reads TGTGCCAGCAGAATATTCTATCAATCCGCAGATACGCAGTATTTT. The V and J genes are TRBV6-5 and TRBJ2-3; D remains ambiguous. The CDR3 consists of 15 residues. The germline gives CDR1 MNHEY, CDR2 SVGAGI. V lost 6 bases, J lost 4 bases, and 17 bases lay in between.

V gene TRBV6-1 combines with J gene TRBJ2-1; D possibly corresponds to TRBD1 (6 bases). The length of the CDR3 is 13 residues. V lost 0 bases to trimming and J lost 11 bases, with 11 bases between them. The germline V gene has CDR1 MNHNS and CDR2 SASEGT. CDR3 DNA: TGTGCCAGCAGTGAAGCGCATAGGGGGAAGCAGTTCTTC. Encoded protein: CASSEAHRGKQFF.

This clonotype appeared a single time. The rearrangement joins TRBV7-2 to TRBJ2-5; 7 bases map to TRBD2. V lost 1 base, J lost 1 base, and 6 bases stayed unmatched. Germline V gene lookup returns CDR1 SGHTA and CDR2 FQGNSA. This CDR3 contains 16 residues. This CDR3 is CASSLERGLLQETQYF. The DNA for the CDR3 is TGTGCCAGCAGCTTAGAGCGGGGCCTTCTCCAAGAGACCCAGTACTTC.

This clonotype was counted only a few times. The chain has TRBV6-1 and TRBJ2-5, with D possibly matching TRBD1 (5 bases). From germline, CDR1 is MNHNS and CDR2 SASEGT. Trimming took 7 bases from V and 1 from J, leaving 13 bases between them. The CDR3 length is 14 residues. The CDR3 reads CASNPTGSQETQYF. CDR3 DNA: TGTGCCAGCAACCCCACAGGTAGCCAAGAGACCCAGTACTTC.

This chain joins TRBV24-1 and TRBJ1-2; possibly TRBD1 for D (6 bases). Trimming removed 3 bases at V and 9 bases at J, with 13 bases between. This CDR3 is built from 13 residues. Germline values: CDR1 KGHDR, CDR2 SFDVKD. The CDR3 DNA follows: TGTGCCACCAGTGATCCGACAGGAAGTAGCTACACCTTC. Amino acids: CATSDPTGSSYTF.

In its sample, this clonotype was seen a few times. The chain couples TRBV2 to TRBJ2-4, with 7 bases aligning to TRBD1. The J call may not be correct, given that the DNA end is closer to TRBJ2-7. The germline gives CDR1 SNHLY, CDR2 FYNNEI. There are 13 residues in the CDR3. The CDR3 coding sequence is TGTGCCAGCAGGGATGACAGGGTTTACGAGCAGTACTTC. Amino acids: CASRDDRVYEQYF.